Following are 5 T cell receptor beta chains from one sample sequenced in a study of blood T cells in healthy people across ages. Then a second PCR, running roughly 7 to 11 cycles, was carried out with a sample-barcoded 5' primer and a J-beta primer mix. TCRdb re-analysed the 5' RACE reads in MiXCR, keeping a single row per CDR3 protein. The sample shows more than 900,000 distinct CDR3 sequences, just under 30% of them seen only once. The data also belong to a second study, concerning T cells of mothers and their children.

Sequencing used blood. These receptors were taken from a woman between 40 and 55 years old in good health.

This clonotype was observed a few times. The V gene is TRBV12-5, the J gene TRBJ2-3; D is uncertain. Germline V gene sequence: CDR1 LGHNT, CDR2 FRNRAP. The CDR3 extends over 14 amino acids. The germline V and J ends were trimmed by 6 bases and 0 bases, with 10 bases remaining between them. The CDR3 is CASGPTDSTDTQYF. The DNA for the CDR3 is TGTGCTAGTGGACCCACGGACAGCACAGATACGCAGTATTTT.

Here the CDR3 reads CSASGWGPDTQYF. The CDR3 bases are TGCAGCGCGTCAGGGTGGGGACCAGATACGCAGTATTTT. The chain links TRBV29-1 to TRBJ2-3; D may be TRBD1 or TRBD2 (5 bases each). V lost 7 bases to trimming and J lost 4 bases, with 15 bases between them. The CDR3 extends over 13 amino acids. Germline values: CDR1 SQVTM, CDR2 ANQGSEA.

This clonotype was found many times. V usage is TRBV20-1 and J usage is TRBJ2-5; 8 nucleotides line up with TRBD2. The V gene end was trimmed by 6 bases and the J gene end by 4 bases; junction bases not matched to a gene: 13. Per germline, CDR1 DFQATT and CDR2 SNEGSKA (reference sequence). The CDR3 covers 15 residues. The chain's CDR3 is CSAKRSGGPPETQYF. CDR3 in DNA: TGCAGTGCCAAGCGAAGCGGGGGCCCCCCAGAGACCCAGTACTTC.

In this sample, this clonotype turned up a few times. V gene TRBV7-9 combines with J gene TRBJ1-1, with D possibly matching TRBD1 (5 bases). Germline V gives CDR1 SEHNR, CDR2 FQNEAQ (reference sequence). Trimming cost V 2 bases and J 3 bases, with 22 bases left between them. The CDR3 has 18 amino acids. CDR3 nucleotides: TGTGCCAGCAGCTTATTAAAAGGGGCGCTTATGTCCGACACTGAAGCTTTCTTT. Residues: CASSLLKGALMSDTEAFF.

The rearrangement joins TRBV18 to TRBJ2-5; TRBD1 matches 7 bases. CDR1 is KGHSH, CDR2 LQKENI, per germline. The CDR3 sequence is 14 residues long. V gave up 6 bases and J gave up 1 base; unmatched junction bases: 5. This chain's CDR3 is CASSQNRGQETQYF. The CDR3 DNA reads as TGTGCCAGCTCCCAAAACAGGGGCCAAGAGACCCAGTACTTC.